The clone carrying this TCR beta chain appeared many times. What it recognizes is unknown. The entry originates in a study of T-cell reconstitution after alpha-beta-depleted transplantation in children. Whole-study findings and limits: One year post-transplant, T-cell counts and diversity were largely derived from T cells produced anew. Surviving recipient cells, namely T cells and thymic progenitors, were the source of high day-60 TCRbeta diversity in some patients. About two months after transplant, alpha-beta T cells reportedly came from several hundred expanded graft clones.

This sample's TCRbeta library carried unique molecular identifier barcodes. MiXCR was run by TCRdb on the PCR reads, yielding one entry per CDR3 protein. The data contain tens of thousands of distinct CDR3 sequences, roughly 52% of them seen just once; the ten biggest clones take up about two fifths. With 7 bases clipped from V and 7 bases from J, the junction kept 6 bases outside the gene matches. The CDR3 sequence is 14 residues long. The receptor's source is a boy younger than two with SCID, due to receive a stem cell transplant. The starting material was peripheral blood, obtained before TCRalphabeta/CD19-depleted stem cell transplant. This chain joins TRBV12-3 or TRBV12-4 and TRBJ2-1, with 11 bases that match TRBD2. In nucleotides, the CDR3 is TGTGCCAGCAACATAGCGGGGGGGTTTAATGAGCAGTTCTTC. This codes for CASNIAGGFNEQFF.